The rows below give T cell receptor beta chains drawn from one sample of a study of siplizumab effects on memory and regulatory T cells. Sequencing was performed with immunoSEQ multiplex PCR; in TCRdb, only in-frame clones are kept and a portion is missing. The table lists approximately 100,000 clones, roughly 93% of them singletons. Material for sequencing was Tregs sorted from blood. The receptors derive from a human donor in good health. Both conserved end residues are part of each CDR3. Fields, in order: D gene, J gene, clone size, V gene, CDR3 protein, CDR3 DNA. A D gene is named only where the DNA matches it firmly. Clone size is shown for a subset of rows, as once, few, many or a class of expanded clone.

>NA|TRBJ2-7|NA|TRBV6-1
CASSPFRGVAYEQYF
TGTGCCAGCAGCCCGTTCAGGGGCGTTGCCTACGAGCAGTACTTC
>NA|TRBJ1-5|NA|TRBV5-1
CASSLGWGQPQHF
TGCGCCAGCAGCTTGGGATGGGGTCAGCCCCAGCATTTT
>NA|TRBJ1-2|NA|TRBV5-1
CASSLAKGGRDGYTF
TGCGCCAGCAGCTTGGCCAAGGGAGGGAGGGATGGCTACACCTTC
>NA|TRBJ1-1|NA|TRBV27
CATSRALNTEAFF
TGTGCCACCTCTAGGGCATTGAACACTGAAGCTTTCTTT
>NA|TRBJ2-5|NA|TRBV19
CASSISFSETQYF
TGTGCCAGTAGTATAAGTTTTTCAGAGACCCAGTACTTC
>NA|TRBJ1-2|NA|TRBV27
CASRAHGGYTF
TGTGCCAGCCGCGCCCACGGGGGCTACACCTTC
>NA|TRBJ2-7|NA|TRBV11-2
CASSLLFLGVHEQYF
TGTGCCAGCAGCCTCTTGTTTCTCGGGGTCCACGAGCAGTACTTC
>TRBD1|TRBJ1-2|NA|TRBV2
CASSGGTGSGYTF
TGTGCCAGCAGTGGAGGGACAGGGTCTGGCTACACCTTC
>TRBD2|TRBJ2-7|NA|TRBV5-1
CASSLTAGDFYEQYF
TGCGCCAGCAGCTTGACAGCGGGGGACTTCTACGAGCAGTACTTC
>TRBD1|TRBJ2-7|few|TRBV6-5
CASSYRSTQGTREQYF
TGTGCCAGCAGTTATAGGAGTACACAGGGGACCCGCGAGCAGTACTTC
>TRBD2|TRBJ2-1|NA|TRBV27
CASSFWAGLALIEQFF
TGTGCCAGCAGTTTTTGGGCGGGACTAGCCCTTATTGAGCAGTTCTTC
>TRBD1|TRBJ1-2|NA|TRBV9
CASSARRDSNYGYTF
TGTGCCAGCAGCGCCCGACGGGACAGTAACTATGGCTACACCTTC
>NA|TRBJ1-2|NA|TRBV6-6
CASSRTGNYGYTF
TGTGCCAGCAGTCGAACAGGGAACTATGGCTACACCTTC
>TRBD2|TRBJ2-3|NA|TRBV7-8
CASSFGLVGTDTQYF
TGTGCCAGCAGCTTTGGACTAGTCGGTACAGATACGCAGTATTTT
>NA|TRBJ1-5|few|TRBV7-9
CASSPQSSNQPQHF
TGTGCCAGCAGCCCACAGAGTAGCAATCAGCCCCAGCATTTT
>NA|TRBJ2-5|NA|TRBV7-8
CASSLDPWIGTQYF
TGTGCCAGCAGCTTAGATCCGTGGATAGGGACCCAGTACTTC
>NA|TRBJ2-7|NA|TRBV13
CASSSTTEAYEQYF
TGTGCCAGCAGCTCGACGACAGAAGCCTACGAGCAGTACTTC
>NA|TRBJ2-2|NA|TRBV18
CASSPLGKNTGELFF
TGTGCCAGCTCACCACTGGGCAAGAACACCGGGGAGCTGTTTTTT
>NA|TRBJ1-6|NA|TRBV6-5
CASSYSNSPLHF
TGTGCCAGCAGTTACTCGAATTCACCCCTCCACTTT
>NA|TRBJ1-4|NA|TRBV30
CAWNGQVNEKLFF
TGTGCCTGGAATGGGCAGGTTAATGAAAAACTGTTTTTT
>TRBD2|TRBJ2-1|NA|TRBV2
CASRATSGFYNEQFF
TGTGCCAGCAGGGCGACTAGCGGATTCTACAATGAGCAGTTCTTC
>NA|TRBJ2-7|NA|TRBV21-1
CASSKKPGQDRREQYF
TGTGCCAGCAGCAAAAAACCAGGACAGGATAGACGGGAGCAGTACTTC
>NA|TRBJ2-5|NA|TRBV14
CASSQAATHSGVQETQYF
TGTGCCAGCAGCCAAGCCGCCACACATAGCGGAGTCCAAGAGACCCAGTACTTC
>TRBD2|TRBJ2-7|NA|TRBV7-9
CASSLWRAGDSYEQYF
TGTGCCAGCAGCTTATGGAGAGCGGGAGACTCCTACGAGCAGTACTTC
>NA|TRBJ2-5|NA|TRBV20-1
CSARGETQYF
TGCAGTGCTAGGGGAGAGACCCAGTACTTC
>NA|TRBJ1-3|NA|TRBV4-1
CASSQVGNTIYF
TGCGCCAGCAGCCAAGTCGGAAACACCATATATTTT
>NA|TRBJ2-2|NA|TRBV29-1
CSARASGTGELFF
TGCAGCGCCCGGGCCTCGGGCACCGGGGAGCTGTTTTTT
>TRBD2|TRBJ2-1|NA|TRBV11-3
CASSRTSGRYNEQFF
TGTGCCAGCAGTCGGACTAGCGGGAGGTACAATGAGCAGTTCTTC
>NA|TRBJ1-1|NA|TRBV20-1
CRGVLNTEAFF
TGCAGAGGGGTTCTGAACACTGAAGCTTTCTTT
>NA|TRBJ1-1|NA|TRBV28
CASSLQGAGAFF
TGTGCCAGCAGTCTCCAAGGAGCTGGAGCTTTCTTT
>TRBD2|TRBJ2-1|NA|TRBV5-1
CASSLYSGGYNEQFF
TGCGCCAGCAGCTTGTACAGCGGGGGCTACAATGAGCAGTTCTTC
>NA|TRBJ1-5|NA|TRBV2
CASSGGGSNQPQHF
TGTGCCAGCAGTGGCGGGGGGAGCAATCAGCCCCAGCATTTT
>TRBD2|TRBJ2-3|few|TRBV19
CASSGGGPDTQYF
TGTGCCAGTAGTGGGGGGGGTCCAGATACGCAGTATTTT
>TRBD2|TRBJ2-3|NA|TRBV4-1
CASSQDWRGGRDTQYF
TGCGCCAGCAGCCAAGATTGGCGGGGGGGCAGAGATACGCAGTATTTT
>NA|TRBJ2-7|once|TRBV4-1
CASHSPRGEQYF
TGCGCCAGCCATTCCCCCAGAGGCGAGCAGTACTTC
>NA|TRBJ1-2|NA|TRBV30
CAWSVPWGVYGYTF
TGTGCCTGGAGTGTACCGTGGGGGGTCTATGGCTACACCTTC
>TRBD1|TRBJ2-2|NA|TRBV7-2
CASSSYRDRANTGELFF
TGTGCCAGCAGCTCCTACCGCGACAGGGCGAACACCGGGGAGCTGTTTTTT
>TRBD1|TRBJ1-2|NA|TRBV15
CATSSGPGQGGNYGYTF
TGTGCCACCAGCAGCGGCCCGGGACAGGGCGGCAACTATGGCTACACCTTC
>NA|TRBJ2-5|NA|TRBV5-1
CASRFLAGVETQYF
TGCGCCAGCAGGTTCTTAGCAGGGGTTGAGACCCAGTACTTC